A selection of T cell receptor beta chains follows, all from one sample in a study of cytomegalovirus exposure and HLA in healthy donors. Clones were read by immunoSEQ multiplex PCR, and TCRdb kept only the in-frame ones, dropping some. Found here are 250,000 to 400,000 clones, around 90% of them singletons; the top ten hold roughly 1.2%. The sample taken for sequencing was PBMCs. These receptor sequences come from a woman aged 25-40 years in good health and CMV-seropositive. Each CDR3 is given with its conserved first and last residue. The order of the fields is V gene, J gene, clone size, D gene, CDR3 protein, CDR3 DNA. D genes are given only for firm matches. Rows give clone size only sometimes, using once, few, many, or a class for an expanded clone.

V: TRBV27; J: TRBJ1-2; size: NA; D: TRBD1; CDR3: CASREQGAVNYGYTF; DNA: TGTGCCAGCAGGGAACAGGGGGCAGTAAACTATGGCTACACCTTC
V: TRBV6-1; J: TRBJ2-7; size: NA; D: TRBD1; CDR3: CASSGSGGHEQYF; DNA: TGTGCCAGCAGTGGATCAGGGGGCCACGAGCAGTACTTC
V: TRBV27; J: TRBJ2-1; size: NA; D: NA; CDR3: CASSTQRDEQFF; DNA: TGTGCCAGCAGTACCCAGAGGGATGAGCAGTTCTTC
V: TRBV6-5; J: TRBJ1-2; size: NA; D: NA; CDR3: CASSITDGNYGYTF; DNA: TGTGCCAGCAGCATAACGGACGGGAACTATGGCTACACCTTC
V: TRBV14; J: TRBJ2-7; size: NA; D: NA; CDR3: CASSQEEGARRIYEQYF; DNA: TGTGCCAGCAGCCAAGAGGAAGGGGCCCGCCGCATCTACGAGCAGTACTTC
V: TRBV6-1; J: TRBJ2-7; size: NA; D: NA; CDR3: CASRGDFPEQYF; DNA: TGTGCCAGCAGGGGGGACTTCCCCGAGCAGTACTTC
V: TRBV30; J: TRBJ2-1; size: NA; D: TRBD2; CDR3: CAWIRRLADHNEQFF; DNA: TGTGCCTGGATCAGAAGGCTAGCGGACCACAATGAGCAGTTCTTC
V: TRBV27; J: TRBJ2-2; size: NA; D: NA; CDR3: CASSLGGFMTGELFF; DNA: TGTGCCAGCAGTTTAGGGGGCTTTATGACCGGGGAGCTGTTTTTT
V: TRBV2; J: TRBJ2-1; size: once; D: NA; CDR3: CATSSFREQFF; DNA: TGTGCCACTTCCTCTTTTCGGGAGCAGTTCTTC
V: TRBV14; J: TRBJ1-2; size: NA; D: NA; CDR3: CASSQVQGRDYTF; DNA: TGTGCCAGCAGCCAAGTGCAGGGAAGAGACTACACCTTC
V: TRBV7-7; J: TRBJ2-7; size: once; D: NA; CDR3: CASSLVAGDEQYF; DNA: TGTGCCAGCAGCTTGGTGGCCGGGGACGAGCAGTACTTC
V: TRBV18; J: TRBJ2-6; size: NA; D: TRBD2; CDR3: CASSGYGGISGANVLTF; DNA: TGTGCCAGCTCAGGATACGGGGGGATCTCTGGGGCCAACGTCCTGACTTTC
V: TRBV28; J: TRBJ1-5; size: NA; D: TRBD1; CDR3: CASSSSDRYEPQHF; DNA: TGTGCCAGCAGTTCCTCGGACAGGTATGAACCCCAGCATTTT
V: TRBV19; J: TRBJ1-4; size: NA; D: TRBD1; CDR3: CASSTPTGGDNEKLFF; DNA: TGTGCCAGTAGTACTCCCACAGGGGGAGATAATGAAAAACTGTTTTTT
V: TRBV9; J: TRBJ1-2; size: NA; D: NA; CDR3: CASSPHLDLNTYGYTF; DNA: TGTGCCAGCAGCCCCCACCTCGACCTTAATACCTATGGCTACACCTTC
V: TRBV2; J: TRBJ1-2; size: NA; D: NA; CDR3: CASSVQGGGFGYTF; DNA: TGTGCCAGCAGTGTTCAAGGGGGAGGGTTCGGCTACACCTTC
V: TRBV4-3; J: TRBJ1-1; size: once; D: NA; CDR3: CASSQGSGTAMNTEAFF; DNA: TGCGCCAGCAGCCAAGGTTCCGGGACGGCAATGAACACTGAAGCTTTCTTT
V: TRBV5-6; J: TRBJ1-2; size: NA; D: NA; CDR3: CASSLPAVYGYTF; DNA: TGTGCCAGCAGCTTGCCGGCCGTCTATGGCTACACCTTC
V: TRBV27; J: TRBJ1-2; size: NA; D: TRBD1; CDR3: CASKKDRAYNYGYTF; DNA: TGTGCCAGCAAAAAAGACAGGGCCTATAACTATGGCTACACCTTC
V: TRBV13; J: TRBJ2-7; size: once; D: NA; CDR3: CASSQSQWGFYREQYF; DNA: TGTGCCAGCAGCCAATCCCAGTGGGGTTTCTACCGCGAGCAGTACTTC
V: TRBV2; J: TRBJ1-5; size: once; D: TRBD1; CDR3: CASSLFVRGRGGVNQPQHF; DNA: TGTGCCAGCAGTCTGTTCGTCAGGGGGCGCGGAGGGGTCAATCAGCCCCAGCATTTT
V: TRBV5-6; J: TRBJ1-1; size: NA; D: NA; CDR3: CASSLLGENTEAFF; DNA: TGTGCCAGCAGCTTGCTCGGAGAGAACACTGAAGCTTTCTTT
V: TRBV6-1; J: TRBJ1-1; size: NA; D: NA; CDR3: CASSEQTNTEAFF; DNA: TGTGCCAGCAGTGAACAAACGAACACTGAAGCTTTCTTT
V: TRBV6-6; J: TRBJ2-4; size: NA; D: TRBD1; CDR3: CASSAGGSAKNIQYF; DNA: TGTGCCAGCAGTGCAGGGGGCTCAGCCAAAAACATTCAGTACTTC
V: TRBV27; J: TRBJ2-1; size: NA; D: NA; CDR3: CASSPLIGPSGYNEQFF; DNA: TGTGCCAGCAGTCCCCTCATCGGCCCGTCGGGGTACAATGAGCAGTTCTTC
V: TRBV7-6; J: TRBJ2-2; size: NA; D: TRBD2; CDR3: CASSPTGTSGRVNTGELFF; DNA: TGTGCCAGCAGCCCAACCGGGACTAGCGGGAGGGTGAACACCGGGGAGCTGTTTTTT
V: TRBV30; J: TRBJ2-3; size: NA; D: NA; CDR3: CAWNALDTQYF; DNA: TGTGCCTGGAACGCGCTGGATACGCAGTATTTT
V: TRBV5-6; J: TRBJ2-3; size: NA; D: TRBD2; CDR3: CASSWGTSGSSQYF; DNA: TGTGCCAGCAGCTGGGGGACTAGCGGGAGTTCGCAGTATTTT
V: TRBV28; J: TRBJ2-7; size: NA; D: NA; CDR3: CASSLLWGTQASAQYF; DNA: TGTGCCAGCAGTCTCCTGTGGGGGACCCAAGCCTCCGCGCAGTACTTC
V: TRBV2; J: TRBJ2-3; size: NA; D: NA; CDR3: CASSGGISTDTQYF; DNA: TGTGCCAGCAGTGGAGGAATTAGCACAGATACGCAGTATTTT
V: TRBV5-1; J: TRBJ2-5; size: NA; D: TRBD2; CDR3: CASSPRTSGETQYF; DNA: TGCGCCAGCAGCCCGCGGACTAGCGGGGAGACCCAGTACTTC
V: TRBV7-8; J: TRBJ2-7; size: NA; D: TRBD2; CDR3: CASSTGLAGGREQYF; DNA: TGTGCCAGCAGCACGGGACTAGCGGGAGGGCGTGAGCAGTACTTC
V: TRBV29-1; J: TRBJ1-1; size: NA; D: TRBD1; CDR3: CSVEDRVNTEAFF; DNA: TGCAGCGTTGAGGACAGGGTGAACACTGAAGCTTTCTTT
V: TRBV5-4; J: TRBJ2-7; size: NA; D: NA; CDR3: CASSLILQGEDEQYF; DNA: TGTGCCAGCAGCTTGATTCTGCAGGGTGAGGACGAGCAGTACTTC
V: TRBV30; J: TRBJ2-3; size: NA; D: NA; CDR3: CAWGELTDTQYF; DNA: TGTGCCTGGGGGGAATTGACAGATACGCAGTATTTT
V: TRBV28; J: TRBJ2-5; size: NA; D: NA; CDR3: CASSPPTVQETQYF; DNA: TGTGCCAGCAGTCCTCCGACAGTACAAGAGACCCAGTACTTC
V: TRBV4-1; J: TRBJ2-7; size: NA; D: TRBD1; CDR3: CASSLRQGASVEQYF; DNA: TGCGCCAGCAGCCTTCGACAGGGGGCATCCGTGGAGCAGTACTTC
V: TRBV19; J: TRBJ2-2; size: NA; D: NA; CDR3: CANRPGLKNTGELFF; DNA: TGTGCCAACAGGCCGGGACTGAAGAACACCGGGGAGCTGTTTTTT
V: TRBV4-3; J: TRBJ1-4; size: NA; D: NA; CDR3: CASSRGRLPTNEKLFF; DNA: TGCGCCAGCAGCCGAGGCAGGCTACCAACTAATGAAAAACTGTTTTTT
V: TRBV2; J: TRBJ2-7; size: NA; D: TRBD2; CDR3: CASRRGGYEQYF; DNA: TGTGCCAGCCGACGGGGAGGGTACGAGCAGTACTTC
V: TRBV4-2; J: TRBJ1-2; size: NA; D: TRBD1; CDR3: CASSQEGGLDYGYTF; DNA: TGTGCCAGCAGCCAAGAAGGGGGCCTTGACTATGGCTACACCTTC
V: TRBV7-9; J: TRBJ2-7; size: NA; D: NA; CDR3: CASSGDISYEQYF; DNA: TGTGCCAGCAGCGGGGACATCTCCTACGAGCAGTACTTC
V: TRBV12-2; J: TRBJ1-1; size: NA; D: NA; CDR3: CASRLVIMTGVVRRTEAFF; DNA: TGTGCAAGTCGCTTAGTTATTATGACAGGGGTTGTGCGACGAACTGAAGCTTTCTTT
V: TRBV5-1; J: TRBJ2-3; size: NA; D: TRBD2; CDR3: CASSATSGARTDTQYF; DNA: TGCGCCAGCAGCGCCACTAGCGGGGCTCGCACAGATACGCAGTATTTT
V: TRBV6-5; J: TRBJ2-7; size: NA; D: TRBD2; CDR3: CASSPEAGGYEQYF; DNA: TGTGCCAGCAGCCCGGAAGCGGGGGGCTACGAGCAGTACTTC
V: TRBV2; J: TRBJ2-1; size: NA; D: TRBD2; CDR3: CASSHGGAYNEQFF; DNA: TGTGCCAGCAGCCACGGGGGGGCCTACAATGAGCAGTTCTTC
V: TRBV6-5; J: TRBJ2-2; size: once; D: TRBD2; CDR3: CASSQTSLNTGELFF; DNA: TGTGCCAGCAGTCAGACTAGCCTGAACACCGGGGAGCTGTTTTTT
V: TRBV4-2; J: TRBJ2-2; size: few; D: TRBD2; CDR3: CASSQGLAGGPDTGELFF; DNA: TGTGCCAGCAGCCAAGGACTAGCGGGGGGGCCGGACACCGGGGAGCTGTTTTTT
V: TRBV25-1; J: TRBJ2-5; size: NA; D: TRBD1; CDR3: CASSEYLRGQGAYF; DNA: TGTGCCAGCAGTGAATATCTCCGCGGACAGGGGGCGTACTTC